This T cell receptor beta chain is from a study of beta chain features in type 1 diabetes. Study-wide results and limits: TCRB CDR3s from Type 1 diabetes patients were moderately but significantly shorter in all four CD4+ subsets.

The CDR3 sequence is 14 residues long. The junction had 6 bases not matched to a gene; V was cut back by 2 bases and J by 6 bases. Germline-derived CDR1 and CDR2 are SGHRS and YFSETQ. A note on this clone: Antigen specificity is unknown.

Reverse transcribing all isolated RNA meant expressed TCRB transcripts were sequenced. The data were produced by immunoSEQ multiplex PCR, yet TCRdb's version contains in-frame clones alone and is incomplete. Of 300,000 to 450,000 clones in the sample, about 10% were seen once. The V call is TRBV5-1, the J call TRBJ2-7, with 9 bases that match TRBD1. Sequenced input: central memory CD4+ T cells from blood. This sequence originates from a man aged 30 to 39 with type 1 diabetes. CDR3 in DNA: TGCGCCAGCAGCTTACGGACAGGGGATATCGAGCAGTACTTC. This gives the protein CASSLRTGDIEQYF.